The rows below give T cell receptor beta chains drawn from one sample of a study of beta chain features in type 1 diabetes. The method was immunoSEQ multiplex PCR; TCRdb's version includes in-frame clones alone and lacks a portion of them. The sample shows roughly 380,000 clones, about 20% of them seen only once. The sequencing sample was made of naive CD4+ T cells from blood. Receptors originate from a woman under 30 in good health. Both conserved end residues are part of each CDR3. D genes are given only for firm matches. Where a row states a size, it is once, few, many or the class of an expanded clone; other rows omit it.

j_gene,abundance,d_gene,v_gene,CDR3nt,CDR3aa
TRBJ1-1,NA,NA,TRBV5-4,TGTGCCAGCAGCTTCGACATCATGAACACTGAAGCTTTCTTT,CASSFDIMNTEAFF
TRBJ2-3,NA,TRBD2,TRBV29-1,TGCAGCGCTCCAGGTAGCGGGACCGCAGATACGCAGTATTTT,CSAPGSGTADTQYF
TRBJ2-2,few,NA,TRBV18,TGTGCTACGTCCGGGTCGAACACCGGGGAGCTGTTTTTT,CATSGSNTGELFF
TRBJ1-6,few,NA,TRBV7-9,TGTGCCAGCAGGACTAGACAGAATTCACCCCTCCACTTT,CASRTRQNSPLHF
TRBJ2-1,few,TRBD2,TRBV19,TGTGCCAGTAGTATACTAGCGGGAGGGCCTTACAATGAGCAGTTCTTC,CASSILAGGPYNEQFF
TRBJ1-5,few,NA,TRBV4-3,TGCGCCAGCAGCCAAGATACTAGTCAGCCCCAGCATTTT,CASSQDTSQPQHF
TRBJ2-1,NA,NA,TRBV7-9,TGTGCCAGCAGCTTAGTAGGCGACACGGAATACAATGAGCAGTTCTTC,CASSLVGDTEYNEQFF
TRBJ1-2,few,TRBD1,TRBV10-3,TGTGCCATCAGGGGGACAGGGGCGGATGGCTACACCTTC,CAIRGTGADGYTF
TRBJ2-3,few,TRBD1,TRBV7-2,TGTGCCAGCAGCGCCGGGACAGGGGGGTATTTT,CASSAGTGGYF
TRBJ2-4,NA,NA,TRBV4-1,TGCGCCAGCAGCCAAGTCCCGACTACGTTAGCCAAAAACATTCAGTACTTC,CASSQVPTTLAKNIQYF
TRBJ2-3,few,NA,TRBV2,TGTGCCAGCACCCTGGACATCACAGATACGCAGTATTTT,CASTLDITDTQYF
TRBJ1-5,NA,NA,TRBV30,TGTGCCTGGAGTGTTGGCGGTAATAGCAATCAGCCCCAGCATTTT,CAWSVGGNSNQPQHF
TRBJ1-4,NA,NA,TRBV7-2,TGTGCCAGCAGCGCCAGGGGTCCAACTAATGAAAAACTGTTTTTT,CASSARGPTNEKLFF
TRBJ2-3,few,NA,TRBV9,TGTGCCAGCAGCGTAGCTGGAGAGGATACGCAGTATTTT,CASSVAGEDTQYF
TRBJ2-5,NA,TRBD1,TRBV11-2,TGTGCCAGCAGCTTAGTGTGGGCAGGGGGCCAAGGGTACGAGACCCAGTACTTC,CASSLVWAGGQGYETQYF
TRBJ2-2,NA,NA,TRBV6-5,TGTGCCAGCAGTTACACAGGGTACGGCGGGGAGCTGTTTTTT,CASSYTGYGGELFF
TRBJ1-5,NA,NA,TRBV19,TGTGCCAGTAGTTATGACAGATTCAATCAGCCCCAGCATTTT,CASSYDRFNQPQHF
TRBJ1-1,few,NA,TRBV4-2,TGTGCCAGCAGCCTCGAGACACGGAACACTGAAGCTTTCTTT,CASSLETRNTEAFF
TRBJ2-1,few,TRBD2,TRBV5-4,TGTGCCAGCAGCGTAGCGGGAGGAAATTACAATGAGCAGTTCTTC,CASSVAGGNYNEQFF
TRBJ2-3,few,TRBD2,TRBV14,TGTGCCAGCAGCTGGGGCGGGAGCGCAGATACGCAGTATTTT,CASSWGGSADTQYF
TRBJ1-4,NA,NA,TRBV11-1,TGTGCCAGCAGCCTAAACCTTAATGAAAAACTGTTTTTT,CASSLNLNEKLFF
TRBJ2-1,few,NA,TRBV18,TGTGCCAGCTCACCCGGAGGACATGAGCAGTTCTTC,CASSPGGHEQFF
TRBJ1-5,NA,NA,TRBV19,TGTGCCACCACCGGAGGGGGGGGCGGCAATCAGCCCCAGCATTTT,CATTGGGGGNQPQHF
TRBJ2-1,NA,NA,TRBV7-9,TGTGCCAGCAGCTTAGGCGCAGGGCCCTACAATGAGCAGTTCTTC,CASSLGAGPYNEQFF
TRBJ2-7,NA,TRBD1,TRBV18,TGTGCCAGCTCACCTCCGGGACAGGGTCGTTACGAGCAGTACTTC,CASSPPGQGRYEQYF
TRBJ1-5,few,NA,TRBV4-1,TGCGCCAGCAGCCATAGTTGGAGGGACGGCAATCAGCCCCAGCATTTT,CASSHSWRDGNQPQHF